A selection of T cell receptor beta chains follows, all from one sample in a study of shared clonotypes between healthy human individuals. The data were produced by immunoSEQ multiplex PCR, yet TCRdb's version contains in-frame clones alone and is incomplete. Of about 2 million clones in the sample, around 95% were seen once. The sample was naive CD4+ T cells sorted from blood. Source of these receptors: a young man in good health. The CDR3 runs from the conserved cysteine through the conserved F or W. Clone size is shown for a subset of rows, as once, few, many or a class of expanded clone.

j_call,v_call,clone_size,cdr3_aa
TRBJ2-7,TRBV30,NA,CAWMGGQGAAEQYF
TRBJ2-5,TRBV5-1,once,CASSFTTGSQETQYF
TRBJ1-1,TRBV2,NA,CASRTDRLNTEAFF
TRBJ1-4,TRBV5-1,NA,CASSLAPGRDEKLFF
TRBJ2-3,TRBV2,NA,CASKSGEGTDTQYF
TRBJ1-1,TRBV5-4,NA,CASSSSGGNTEAFF
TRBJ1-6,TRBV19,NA,CASSGTGQGFSPLHF
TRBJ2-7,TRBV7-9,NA,CASSPLPYEQYF
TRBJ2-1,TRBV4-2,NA,CASSRLQQGVSYNEQFF
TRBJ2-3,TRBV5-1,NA,CASSPIAGTDTQYF
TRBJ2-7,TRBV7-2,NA,CASKTPPGEQYF
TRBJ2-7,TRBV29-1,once,CSVVTSGYEQYF
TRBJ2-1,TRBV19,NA,CASSIIGGGSRNYNEQFF
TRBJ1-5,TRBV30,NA,CAWRKKGNQPQHF
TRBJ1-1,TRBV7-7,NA,CASSLGLRPVQNTEAFF
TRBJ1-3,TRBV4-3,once,CASSPSDSRAVNGNTIYF
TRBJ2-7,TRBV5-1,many,CASSLEGVHEQYF
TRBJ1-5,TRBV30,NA,CAWAGTRDQPQHF
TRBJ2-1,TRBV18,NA,CASSRGTNNEQFF
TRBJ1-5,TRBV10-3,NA,CAISDKENQPQHF
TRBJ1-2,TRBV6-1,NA,CASSEDTYYGYTF
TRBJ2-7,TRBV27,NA,CASSLGPGSYEQYF
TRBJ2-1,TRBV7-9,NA,CASSFEVGVSYNEQFF
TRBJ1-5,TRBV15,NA,CATSLPQLSNQPQHF
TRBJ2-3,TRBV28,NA,CASSKDTFTDTQYF
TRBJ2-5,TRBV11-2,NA,CASRGLAGMETQYF
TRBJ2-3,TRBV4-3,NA,CASSQGGDLGDTQYF
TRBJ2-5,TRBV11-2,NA,CASSWLSQETQYF
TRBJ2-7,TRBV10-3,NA,CAIAGREGPYEQYF
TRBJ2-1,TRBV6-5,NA,CASSSGTLGGDEQFF
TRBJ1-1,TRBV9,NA,CASSVFPGRRRGGTEAFF
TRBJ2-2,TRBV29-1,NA,CSAVGLASTGELFF
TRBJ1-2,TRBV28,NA,CASNDDRGGEYGYTF